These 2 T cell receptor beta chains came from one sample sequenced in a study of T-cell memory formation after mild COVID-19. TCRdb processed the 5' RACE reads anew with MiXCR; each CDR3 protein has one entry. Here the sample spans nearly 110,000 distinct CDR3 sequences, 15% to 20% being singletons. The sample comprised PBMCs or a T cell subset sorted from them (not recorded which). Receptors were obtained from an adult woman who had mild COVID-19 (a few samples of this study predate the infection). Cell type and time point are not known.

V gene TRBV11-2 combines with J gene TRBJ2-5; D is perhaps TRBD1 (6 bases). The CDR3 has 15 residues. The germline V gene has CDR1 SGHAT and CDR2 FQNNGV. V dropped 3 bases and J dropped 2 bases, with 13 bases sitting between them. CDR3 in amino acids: CASSFNTGKQETQYF. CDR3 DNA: TGTGCCAGCAGCTTTAATACAGGGAAACAAGAGACCCAGTACTTC.

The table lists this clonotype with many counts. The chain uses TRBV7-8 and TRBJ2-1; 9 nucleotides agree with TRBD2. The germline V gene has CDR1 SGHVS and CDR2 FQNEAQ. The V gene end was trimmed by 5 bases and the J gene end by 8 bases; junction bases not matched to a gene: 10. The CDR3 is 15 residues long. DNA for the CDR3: TGTGCCAGCAGCCTCCGGGCTAGCGGGACCCATGAGCAGTTCTTC. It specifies CASSLRASGTHEQFF.